This record concerns one T cell receptor (beta chain) sequence. The data stem from a study of PD-L1 blockade in urothelial cancer. Sequenced by immunoSEQ multiplex PCR; TCRdb stores in-frame clones only, minus some. The data show tens of thousands of clones, just over 85% seen once. J gave up 4 bases and V 3 bases, and 13 bases lay outside the gene matches. Germline CDR1 is MDHEN and CDR2 is SYDVKM. The CDR3 extends over 17 amino acids. The TCR was taken from a middle-aged man with urothelial cancer. The sequences come from PBMCs, collected around atezolizumab (anti-PD-L1) treatment. J is TRBJ1-2 and V is TRBV28; 8 bases line up with TRBD1. The CDR3 bases are TGTGCCAGCAGTTTTCCCGCTGGGACAGGCCCCCTCTATGGCTACACCTTC. It translates to CASSFPAGTGPLYGYTF.